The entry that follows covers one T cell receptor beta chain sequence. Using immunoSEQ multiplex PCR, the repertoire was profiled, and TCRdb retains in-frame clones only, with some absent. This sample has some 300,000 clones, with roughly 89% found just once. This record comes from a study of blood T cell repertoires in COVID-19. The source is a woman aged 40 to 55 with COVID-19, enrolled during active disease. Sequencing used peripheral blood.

The CDR3 DNA reads TGCGCCAGCAGCCAGGGGACAGCGATACCCACTGAAGCTTTCTTT. Its translation is CASSQGTAIPTEAFF. The rearrangement joins TRBV4-1 to TRBJ1-1; 7 bases are a match to TRBD1. The germline gives CDR1 MGHRA, CDR2 YSYEKL. The CDR3 is made up of 15 amino acids. V lost 3 bases and J lost 4; bases outside the gene matches: 8.